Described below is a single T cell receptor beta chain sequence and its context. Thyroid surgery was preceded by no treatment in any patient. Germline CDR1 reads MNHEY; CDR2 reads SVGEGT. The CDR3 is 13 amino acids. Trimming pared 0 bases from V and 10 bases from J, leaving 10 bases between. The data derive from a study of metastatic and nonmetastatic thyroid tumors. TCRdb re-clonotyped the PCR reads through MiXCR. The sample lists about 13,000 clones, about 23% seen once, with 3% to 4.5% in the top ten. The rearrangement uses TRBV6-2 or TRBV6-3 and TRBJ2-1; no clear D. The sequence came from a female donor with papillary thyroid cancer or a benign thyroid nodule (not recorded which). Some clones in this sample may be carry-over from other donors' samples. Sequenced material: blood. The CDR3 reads CASSYSLGFEQFF. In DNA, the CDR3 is TGTGCCAGCAGTTACTCTCTAGGTTTCGAGCAGTTCTTC.